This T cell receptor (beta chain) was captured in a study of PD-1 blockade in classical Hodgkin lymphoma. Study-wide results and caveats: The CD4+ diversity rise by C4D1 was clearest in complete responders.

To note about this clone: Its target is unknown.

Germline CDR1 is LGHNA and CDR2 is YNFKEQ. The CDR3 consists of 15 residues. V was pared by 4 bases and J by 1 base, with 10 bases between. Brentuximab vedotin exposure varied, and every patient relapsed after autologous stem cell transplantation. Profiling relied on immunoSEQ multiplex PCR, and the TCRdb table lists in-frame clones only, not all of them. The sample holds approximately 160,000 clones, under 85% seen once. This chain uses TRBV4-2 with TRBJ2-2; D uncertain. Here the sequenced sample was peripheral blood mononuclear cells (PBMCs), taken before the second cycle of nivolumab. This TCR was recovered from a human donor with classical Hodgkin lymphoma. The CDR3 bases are TGTGCCAGCAGCCGCGAGGACCTGAACACCGGGGAGCTGTTTTTT. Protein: CASSREDLNTGELFF.